The rows below give T cell receptor beta chains drawn from one sample of a study of blood T cell repertoires in COVID-19. Only in-frame clones appear in the TCRdb table, and some are missing; sequencing was by immunoSEQ multiplex PCR. The sample has around 220,000 clones, 86% seen once. The source material was peripheral blood. All receptors come from a man aged 50 to 59 with acute or convalescent COVID-19. The CDR3 runs from the conserved cysteine through the conserved F or W. The order of the fields is clone size, D gene, J gene, V gene, CDR3 length, CDR3 DNA, CDR3 protein. The D gene is left open where the match is weak. Not every row has a clone size; where given, it reads once, few, many or a size class.

clone size: NA; D gene: TRBD1; J gene: TRBJ1-1; V gene: TRBV15; CDR3 length: 17; CDR3 DNA: TGTGCCACCAGAGGGAGACAGGGGCCCTTAATGAACACTGAAGCTTTCTTT; CDR3 protein: CATRGRQGPLMNTEAFF
clone size: NA; D gene: NA; J gene: TRBJ1-6; V gene: TRBV6-1; CDR3 length: 16; CDR3 DNA: TGTGCCAGCAGTGCCGCTCAACAGGGCTCAAATTCACCCCTCCACTTT; CDR3 protein: CASSAAQQGSNSPLHF
clone size: few; D gene: NA; J gene: TRBJ1-5; V gene: TRBV19; CDR3 length: 16; CDR3 DNA: TGTGCCAGTAGTATTTACCACGGTACTAGCAATCAGCCCCAGCATTTT; CDR3 protein: CASSIYHGTSNQPQHF
clone size: NA; D gene: TRBD1; J gene: TRBJ1-6; V gene: TRBV6-2/TRBV6-3; CDR3 length: 18; CDR3 DNA: TGTGCCAGCAGTAACTCCAACAGGGGAAGCTCCTATAATTCACCCCTCCACTTT; CDR3 protein: CASSNSNRGSSYNSPLHF
clone size: NA; D gene: TRBD1; J gene: TRBJ2-7; V gene: TRBV27; CDR3 length: 16; CDR3 DNA: TGTGCCAGCAGTTCTGCCCGGACAGGGGCTCCCTACGAGCAGTACTTC; CDR3 protein: CASSSARTGAPYEQYF
clone size: NA; D gene: NA; J gene: TRBJ2-1; V gene: TRBV18; CDR3 length: 13; CDR3 DNA: TGTGCCAGCTCCCCACCGGGAGTGGATGAGCAGTTCTTC; CDR3 protein: CASSPPGVDEQFF
clone size: NA; D gene: TRBD2; J gene: TRBJ2-7; V gene: TRBV19; CDR3 length: 15; CDR3 DNA: TGTGCCAGTAGCCGAGCGGGGGGACCTTCCTACGAGCAGTACTTC; CDR3 protein: CASSRAGGPSYEQYF
clone size: NA; D gene: NA; J gene: TRBJ2-3; V gene: TRBV10-1; CDR3 length: 14; CDR3 DNA: TGCGCCAGCAGTGAGTCGGGAGCACCGGTAACGCAGTATTTT; CDR3 protein: CASSESGAPVTQYF
clone size: NA; D gene: NA; J gene: TRBJ2-7; V gene: TRBV21-1; CDR3 length: 12; CDR3 DNA: TGTGCCAGCAGCAGGGGGCCCTACGAGCAGTACTTC; CDR3 protein: CASSRGPYEQYF
clone size: NA; D gene: NA; J gene: TRBJ2-2; V gene: TRBV3-1/TRBV3-2; CDR3 length: 14; CDR3 DNA: TGTGCCAGCAGCCAGCGGACAGTTAACGGGGAGCTGTTTTTT; CDR3 protein: CASSQRTVNGELFF
clone size: NA; D gene: NA; J gene: TRBJ2-5; V gene: TRBV20-1; CDR3 length: 14; CDR3 DNA: TGCAGTGCTAGTTTGGACAGTAAACAAGAGACCCAGTACTTC; CDR3 protein: CSASLDSKQETQYF
clone size: NA; D gene: NA; J gene: TRBJ1-3; V gene: TRBV6-1; CDR3 length: 17; CDR3 DNA: TGTGCCAGCAGTGAATATCGGTCCCAATACTCTGGAAACACCATATATTTT; CDR3 protein: CASSEYRSQYSGNTIYF
clone size: NA; D gene: NA; J gene: TRBJ1-1; V gene: TRBV29-1; CDR3 length: 13; CDR3 DNA: TGCAGCGTTGAAGAGGCCAGGGGTACTGAAGCTTTCTTT; CDR3 protein: CSVEEARGTEAFF
clone size: NA; D gene: NA; J gene: TRBJ1-1; V gene: TRBV5-6; CDR3 length: 15; CDR3 DNA: TGTGCCAGCAGCTTGACAGACTATATTGGGGCTGAAGCTTTCTTT; CDR3 protein: CASSLTDYIGAEAFF
clone size: NA; D gene: NA; J gene: TRBJ1-2; V gene: TRBV5-8; CDR3 length: 11; CDR3 DNA: TGTGCCAGCAACCGGGTCTATGGCTACACCTTC; CDR3 protein: CASNRVYGYTF
clone size: few; D gene: NA; J gene: TRBJ2-1; V gene: TRBV2; CDR3 length: 14; CDR3 DNA: TGTGCCAGCAGCCCCCAAAGACTCTCCAATGAGCAGTTCTTC; CDR3 protein: CASSPQRLSNEQFF
clone size: NA; D gene: TRBD1; J gene: TRBJ1-6; V gene: TRBV19; CDR3 length: 16; CDR3 DNA: TGTGCCAGTAGTATAGGTCAAGGGACAGGGGATTCACCCCTCCACTTT; CDR3 protein: CASSIGQGTGDSPLHF
clone size: NA; D gene: TRBD1; J gene: TRBJ1-5; V gene: TRBV7-9; CDR3 length: 15; CDR3 DNA: TGTGCCAGCAGCCGGGACAGCTCGAGGAATCAGCCCCAGCATTTT; CDR3 protein: CASSRDSSRNQPQHF
clone size: NA; D gene: NA; J gene: TRBJ1-2; V gene: TRBV6-5; CDR3 length: 15; CDR3 DNA: TGTGCCAGCAGGGCGGACAGACTACCTAACTATGGCTACACCTTC; CDR3 protein: CASRADRLPNYGYTF
clone size: NA; D gene: TRBD1; J gene: TRBJ1-6; V gene: TRBV13; CDR3 length: 15; CDR3 DNA: TGTGCCAGCAGCGCAAGACAGGGGGCTGTTTCACCCCTCCACTTT; CDR3 protein: CASSARQGAVSPLHF